This TCR beta chain was recorded in a study of T cells of healthy individuals. From the 5' RACE reads, TCRdb called clonotypes with MiXCR, one entry per CDR3 protein. The table records 65,000 to 90,000 distinct CDR3 sequences, 5% of them present only once. Germline assignment: CDR1 SEHNR and CDR2 FQNEAQ (reference sequence). Germline trimming cut 1 base from V and 3 bases from J; bases unmatched to any gene: 3. This CDR3 is 14 amino acids long. This clonotype was recorded at least ten times. The J gene is TRBJ2-7, the V gene TRBV7-9, with 7 nucleotides matching TRBD1. This sequence originates from a female donor in good health. The CDR3 region has the DNA TGTGCCAGCAGCTTAGTAGGGGGCAACTACGAGCAGTACTTC. It specifies CASSLVGGNYEQYF.